The clone carrying this T cell receptor (beta chain) showed up just a few times. This sample stems from a study of technical replicates of blood from a few donors. The assay was immunoSEQ multiplex PCR, and TCRdb's table has in-frame clones only and misses some. The table lists 75,000 to 95,000 clones, over 75% of them singletons. The receptor's source is a human donor in good health. The sequencing input was T cells isolated from PBMCs.

CDR3 in amino acids: CASSYLSEDQPQHF. CDR3 sequence (DNA): TGTGCCAGCAGTTATCTCTCAGAGGATCAGCCCCAGCATTTT. The chain employs TRBV6-6 and TRBJ1-5; D not certain. The germline CDR1 and CDR2 sequences are MNHNY and SVGAGI (reference sequence). This CDR3 is 14 amino acids long. The V and J ends lost 3 bases and 5 bases respectively, with 11 bases between them.